Below are 16 T cell receptor beta chains sequenced from a single sample in a study of regulatory T cells in long-lasting Graves disease. CDR3-region Arm-PCR and iRepertoire HTBI primers produced the TCR beta libraries. TCRdb itself ran the multiplex PCR reads through MiXCR, one entry per CDR3 protein. The sample holds hundreds of thousands of distinct CDR3 sequences; about 16% are singletons and the top ten take under 20%. Time point denoted: newly diagnosed GD, antithyroid drugs for less than 3 months. RNA from PBMCs was the source of the TCR library. These same data were also listed under a study on T cells in Graves' hyperthyroidism and ophthalmopathy.

The starting material was peripheral blood mononuclear cells (PBMCs), obtained at new diagnosis, from a patient treated with antithyroid drugs. The origin of the receptors is a woman in her twenties or thirties with Graves disease.

This chain joins TRBV9 and TRBJ1-3; 7 bases align to TRBD1. The germline CDR1 and CDR2 sequences are SGDLS and YYNGEE. This CDR3 has 17 amino acids. J lost 0 bases, V lost 3 bases, and 9 bases had no gene match. The chain's CDR3 is CASSGAGTANSGNTIYF. Written as DNA, the CDR3 is TGTGCCAGCAGCGGTGCCGGGACAGCGAACTCTGGAAACACCATATATTTT.

This clonotype has ten or more counts. V usage is TRBV27 and J usage is TRBJ2-3, with TRBD1 matching 7 bases. The J segment lost 11 bases and the V segment lost 5 bases, leaving 10 bases of the junction unmatched. The CDR3 extends over 13 amino acids. Germline CDR1 reads MNHEY; CDR2 reads SMNVEV (reference sequence). The CDR3 region is CASSPRTGLLQYF. The CDR3 DNA follows: TGTGCCAGCAGTCCTCGGACAGGCCTACTGCAGTATTTT.

This clonotype has only a few counts. This sequence joins TRBV20-1 and TRBJ2-3; TRBD1 or TRBD2 may be the D gene (5 bases each). In germline, CDR1 is DFQATT, CDR2 SNEGSKA (reference sequence). The CDR3 spans 15 residues. V was pared by 6 bases and J by 0 bases, with 16 bases between. The CDR3, as DNA: TGCAGTGCCCGGGGACCCCCGGGTAGCACAGATACGCAGTATTTT. Encoded protein: CSARGPPGSTDTQYF.

This clonotype was detected many times. The chain uses TRBV24-1 and TRBJ2-5, with 11 bases aligning to TRBD1. There are 17 residues in the CDR3. The ends lost 1 base at V and 3 bases at J; junction bases unmatched: 6. Germline CDR1 is KGHDR and CDR2 is SFDVKD. Here the CDR3 reads CATSDFRGTGGKETQYF. As DNA, the CDR3 is TGTGCCACCAGTGATTTTCGGGGGACAGGGGGGAAAGAGACCCAGTACTTC.

This clonotype has just a few counts. V is TRBV2 and J is TRBJ2-2; D call uncertain. V was trimmed by 4 bases and J by 1 base, leaving 7 bases between them. The germline V gene has CDR1 SNHLY and CDR2 FYNNEI. This CDR3 region has 14 residues. The CDR3 protein is CASSGRVNTGELFF. The CDR3 coding sequence is TGTGCCAGCAGTGGTAGGGTGAACACCGGGGAGCTGTTTTTT.

To note about this clonotype: No conserved phenylalanine or tryptophan ends this CDR3, so it is likely a read error. The rearrangement uses TRBV19 and TRBJ1-1; 9 nucleotides match TRBD1. From germline, CDR1 is LNHDA and CDR2 SQIVND (reference sequence). The V segment lost 8 bases and the J segment 2 bases; nucleotides outside the gene matches: 9. The CDR3 sequence is 15 residues long. CDR3 DNA sequence: TGTGCCAGTGAGCCGGGACAGGGCTTTAACACTGAAGCTTTCCTT. Residues: CASEPGQGFNTEAFL.

This chain uses TRBV9 with TRBJ1-1, with D unclear. The germline V gene encodes CDR1 SGDLS and CDR2 YYNGEE. V was clipped by 2 bases and J by 4 bases, with 15 bases between them. There are 15 residues in the CDR3. CDR3 sequence (DNA): TGTGCCAGCAGCGTCCGATCCTCAGGTGGCACTGAAGCTTTCTTT. Amino acid sequence: CASSVRSSGGTEAFF.

The chain uses TRBV29-1 and TRBJ1-1; D unclear. V was cut by 3 bases and J by 6 bases, with 14 bases left in between. The CDR3 spans 13 residues. CDR1 SQVTM and CDR2 ANQGSEA come from the germline V gene. This CDR3 reads CSVELDINAEAFF. In DNA, the CDR3 is TGCAGCGTTGAGCTGGATATCAATGCTGAAGCTTTCTTT.

This clonotype was seen a few times. The chain links TRBV19 to TRBJ1-5; D remains ambiguous. The CDR3 contains 13 residues. Germline-derived CDR1 and CDR2 are LNHDA and SQIVND (reference sequence). V lost 6 bases and J lost 0, with 6 bases in between. The CDR3 reads CASRQNSNQPQHF. The CDR3 bases are TGTGCCAGTAGACAGAATAGCAATCAGCCCCAGCATTTT.

The chain recombines TRBV9 with TRBJ1-2; a possible D gene is TRBD1 (5 bases). V was shortened by 2 bases and J by 5 bases, with 19 bases between the two germline ends. CDR1 and CDR2 (germline): SGDLS, YYNGEE. The CDR3 spans 16 residues. The DNA for the CDR3 is TGTGCCAGCAGCGTTGGGGTAGGGGAGGGTATTTATGGCTACACCTTC. Amino acid sequence: CASSVGVGEGIYGYTF.

This clonotype came up many times. This chain uses TRBV7-9 with TRBJ2-5, with no clear D. Trimming shortened V by 7 bases and J by 2 bases, and 17 bases separated the two germline ends. Germline CDR1 SEHNR, CDR2 FQNEAQ (reference sequence). The CDR3 length is 15 residues. The CDR3 here is CASTSRLEAQETQYF. CDR3 bases: TGTGCCAGCACCTCTCGCCTCGAGGCGCAAGAGACCCAGTACTTC.

This clonotype has a count of ten or more. The gene calls are TRBV10-3 and TRBJ1-1; D gene uncertain. The V gene lost 4 bases and the J gene lost 0 bases, with 9 bases spanning the gap. The germline V gene has CDR1 ENHRY and CDR2 SYGVKD. The CDR3 has 14 amino acids. CDR3 coding DNA: TGTGCCATCAGTGCCCGGACTATGAACACTGAAGCTTTCTTT. This encodes CAISARTMNTEAFF.

This clonotype was seen only a few times. V and J are TRBV7-9 and TRBJ1-4; 11 nucleotides agree with TRBD1. Germline CDR1 is SEHNR and CDR2 is FQNEAQ (reference sequence). CDR3 length equals 17 residues. Trimming at V came to 1 base and at J to 0 bases, leaving 1 base not matched to a gene. The CDR3 protein is CASSLGGQGATNEKLFF. As DNA, the CDR3 is TGTGCCAGCAGCTTAGGGGGACAGGGGGCAACTAATGAAAAACTGTTTTTT.

In its sample, this clonotype was seen many times. The rearrangement uses TRBV28 and TRBJ2-1; 11 bases agree with TRBD2. V lost 7 bases, J lost 7 bases, and 12 bases stayed unmatched. CDR1 is MDHEN, CDR2 SYDVKM, per germline. This CDR3 has 16 residues. CDR3 loop: CASTERGLAGGNEQFF. CDR3 sequence (DNA): TGTGCCAGCACCGAAAGGGGTCTAGCGGGAGGTAATGAGCAGTTCTTC.

The rearrangement uses TRBV5-1 and TRBJ1-6; no clear D gene. Germline loops: CDR1 SGHRS, CDR2 YFSETQ. V was trimmed by 0 bases and J by 0 bases, leaving 13 bases between them. This CDR3 is built from 18 residues. CDR3 DNA sequence: TGCGCCAGCAGCTTGGGTGTGGTAGGAAGCTCCTATAATTCACCCCTCCACTTT. It yields the protein CASSLGVVGSSYNSPLHF. The full variable domain, its missing parts supplied by reference TRBV5-1 and TRBJ1-6, is KAGVTQTPRYLIKTRGQQVTLSCSPISGHRSVSWYQQTPGQGLQFLFEYFSETQRNKGNFPGRFSGRQFSNSRSEMNVSTLELGDSALYLCASSLGVVGSSYNSPLHFGNGTRLTVT.

The J gene is TRBJ2-1, the V gene TRBV28; 9 bases are shared with TRBD2. The CDR3 runs to 14 residues. Trimming cost V 6 bases and J 8 bases; bases outside gene matches: 8. Germline values: CDR1 MDHEN, CDR2 SYDVKM. CDR3 residues: CASRSSGSVHEQFF. The CDR3 coding sequence is TGTGCCAGCAGGAGTAGCGGGAGCGTGCATGAGCAGTTCTTC.